One and the same sample provided the 14 T cell receptor beta chains below, sequenced in a study of T cell repertoires in cytomegalovirus infection. Their recognized antigens are unknown. One entry per CDR3 protein results from TCRdb running MiXCR on the reads. The sample carries 750,000 to 900,000 distinct CDR3 sequences, 25% to 30% recorded once. Here the sequenced sample was cultured CD8+ T cells from PBMCs, taken from culture after CMV antigen stimulation. The receptor set was obtained from a human donor in good health (CMV status not recorded). Some clones in this sample may be carry-over from other donors' samples.

This clonotype came up once. This sequence joins TRBV10-2 and TRBJ1-1, with 9 bases matching TRBD1. The length of the CDR3 is 21 residues. Germline assignment: CDR1 WSHSY and CDR2 SAAADI. The junction had 29 bases not matched to a gene; V was cut back by 5 bases and J by 7 bases. The CDR3 bases are TGCGCCAGCAGTATACCCATTGAGGGTCCCTTACCGGGACAGGGAGGAAATGAAGCTTTCTTT. Amino acids: CASSIPIEGPLPGQGGNEAFF.

This sequence joins TRBV5-1 and TRBJ2-7; TRBD1 matches at 7 bases. V lost 5 bases, J lost 2 bases, and 4 bases stayed unmatched. The CDR3 spans 13 residues. Germline V gene data show CDR1 as SGHRS and CDR2 as YFSETQ. The CDR3 DNA sequence: TGCGCCAGCAGGACAGGGACCACCTACGAGCAGTACTTC. It encodes CASRTGTTYEQYF.

Many counts were recorded for this clonotype. CDR3 nucleotide sequence: TGTGCCAGCACTAACCAGGGGGATTTTGACCTAAACTATGGCTACACCTTC. Encoded protein: CASTNQGDFDLNYGYTF. The J gene is TRBJ1-2, the V gene TRBV7-8; 7 bases agree with TRBD1. V shed 7 bases, J shed 2 bases, and the junction held 16 bases outside the gene matches. Germline V gene data show CDR1 as SGHVS and CDR2 as FQNEAQ. The CDR3 length is 17 residues.

The chain carries TRBV7-9 and TRBJ1-6; D perhaps matches TRBD1 (5 bases). Germline values: CDR1 SEHNR, CDR2 FQNEAQ (reference sequence). V gave up 6 bases and J gave up 7 bases, with 19 bases separating them. The CDR3 consists of 16 residues. The CDR3 nucleotides read TGTGCCAGCAGTTATGACCGGGACCCGATGAATTCACCCCTCCACTTT. It encodes CASSYDRDPMNSPLHF.

This clonotype has just a few counts. The chain is built from TRBV4-3 and TRBJ1-2; no firm D call. Deletions cut 1 base from V and 0 bases from J, with 21 bases between. From germline, CDR1 is LGHNA and CDR2 YSLEER. The CDR3 has 19 amino acids. CDR3 sequence (DNA): TGCGCCAGCAGCCAAGTTTTCGCGGATAGTCCAGGAGCTAACTATGGCTACACCTTC. Encoded protein: CASSQVFADSPGANYGYTF.

The V call is TRBV7-9, the J call TRBJ1-4, with 7 bases fitting TRBD1. The CDR3 is 13 amino acids. Trimming at V came to 5 bases and at J to 5 bases, leaving 2 bases not matched to a gene. Germline CDR1 and CDR2: SEHNR and FQNEAQ (reference sequence). CDR3 protein: CASSRTGNEKLFF. CDR3 sequence (DNA): TGTGCCAGCAGCCGGACAGGCAATGAAAAACTGTTTTTT.

The V gene is TRBV7-9, the J gene TRBJ2-2; D possibly matches TRBD1 or TRBD2 (5 bases each). This CDR3 spans 11 amino acids. Trimming took off 11 bases at V and 5 bases at J, with 9 bases between the two ends. Germline V gene sequence: CDR1 SEHNR, CDR2 FQNEAQ (reference sequence). The CDR3, as DNA: TGTGCCCGAGGGGAGACCGGGGAGCTGTTTTTT. Translation gives CARGETGELFF.

The CDR3 loop reads CASSAGTSGGYEQYF. The CDR3 bases are TGTGCCAGCAGCGCCGGGACTAGCGGGGGCTACGAGCAGTACTTC. The chain combines TRBV7-6 with TRBJ2-7; 14 bases are a match to TRBD2. This CDR3 is 15 amino acids long. V trimming: 5 bases; J trimming: 3 bases; junction bases outside the gene matches: 3. Germline values: CDR1 SGHVS, CDR2 FNYEAQ.

J is TRBJ2-3 and V is TRBV6-2 or TRBV6-3, with D perhaps matching TRBD1 (5 bases). CDR1 and CDR2 from the germline V gene are MNHEY and SVGEGT. This CDR3 comprises 15 residues. V lost 4 bases and J 2 bases, leaving 13 bases between the germline ends. The CDR3 nucleotides are TGTGCCAGCAGTTCCTCCAGGGCAGTCACAGATACGCAGTATTTT. This translates into CASSSSRAVTDTQYF.

This clonotype came up a few times. The rearrangement uses TRBV4-1 and TRBJ1-1, with D unresolved. This CDR3 contains 13 residues. The germline gives CDR1 MGHRA, CDR2 YSYEKL. With 4 bases removed from V and 4 bases from J, the gap between germline ends came to 10 bases. This CDR3 reads CASSPPSSTEAFF. The DNA for the CDR3 is TGCGCCAGCAGCCCCCCAAGCAGCACTGAAGCTTTCTTT.

This clonotype was observed at least ten times. The DNA for the CDR3 is TGTGCCAGCAGCCCTAGCGGCCTAGGGAGCACTGAAGCTTTCTTT. Amino acid sequence: CASSPSGLGSTEAFF. This rearrangement joins TRBV7-6 to TRBJ1-1; D gene uncertain. The CDR3 length is 15 residues. The ends were cut back, 5 bases at V and 4 bases at J, with 17 bases in the middle. Germline CDR1 SGHVS, CDR2 FNYEAQ.

The sample holds one count of this clonotype. The J gene is TRBJ2-7, the V gene TRBV7-9; D perhaps matches TRBD1 (5 bases). The CDR3 is made up of 12 amino acids. Germline V CDR1 and CDR2: SEHNR, FQNEAQ (reference sequence). V lost 5 bases and J 3 bases, leaving 8 bases between the germline ends. The CDR3 sequence: CASSPGYYEQYV. The DNA for the CDR3 is TGTGCCAGCAGCCCAGGGTACTACGAGCAGTACGTC.

The sample holds a few counts of this clonotype. The J gene is TRBJ2-7, the V gene TRBV7-9, with TRBD1 identical over 7 bases. This CDR3 is 15 amino acids long. The V gene end was trimmed by 5 bases and the J gene end by 3 bases; junction bases not matched to a gene: 10. Per germline, CDR1 SEHNR and CDR2 FQNEAQ (reference sequence). The CDR3: CASSRPDRVNYEQYF. The CDR3 DNA follows: TGTGCCAGCAGCAGACCTGACAGGGTAAACTACGAGCAGTACTTC.

This clonotype occurred once. This chain links TRBV19 with TRBJ1-3; 11 positions agree with TRBD1. The CDR3 contains 13 residues. Germline V gene data show CDR1 as LNHDA and CDR2 as SQIVND (reference sequence). The V and J ends lost 9 bases and 7 bases, in that order; junction bases with no gene match: 5. The CDR3 loop is CASRTGGVNTIYF. CDR3 DNA sequence: TGTGCCAGCCGGACAGGGGGCGTCAACACCATATATTTT.